A selection of T cell receptor beta chains follows, all from one sample in a study of somatic mutations in cytotoxic T cells in rheumatoid arthritis. Clones were read by immunoSEQ multiplex PCR, and TCRdb kept only the in-frame ones, dropping some. The data hold about 18,000 clones, with roughly 87% observed a single time. Material for sequencing was CD8+ T cells sorted from blood. All receptors come from a woman aged 45 to 65 in good health. Both conserved end residues are part of each CDR3. The D gene is left open where the match is weak. Some rows have no size entry. The others give once, few or many, or a class for an expanded clone.

clone_size,j_call,d_call,v_call,cdr3_nt,cdr3_aa
-,TRBJ2-1,-,TRBV27,TGTGCCAGCAGTTTCTCTAGCCGCAATGAGCAGTTCTTC,CASSFSSRNEQFF
medium-sized,TRBJ2-7,-,TRBV6-5,TGTGCCAGCGAGGAAGGTTCAGGGGAATCCTACGAGCAGTACTTC,CASEEGSGESYEQYF
-,TRBJ2-7,-,TRBV11-2,TGTGCCAGCAGCCCGACAGGCAAGTCCTACGAGCAGTACTTC,CASSPTGKSYEQYF
once,TRBJ1-4,-,TRBV6-6,TGTGCCAGCAGACCAAGGGACGGCCCCCGCGAAAAACTGTTTTTT,CASRPRDGPREKLFF
once,TRBJ2-7,TRBD2,TRBV15,TGTGCCACCAGCAGGGACTCCCAGGCAGCAGCGGGAGGTCTTTACGAGCAGTACTTC,CATSRDSQAAAGGLYEQYF
-,TRBJ2-1,-,TRBV10-3,TGTGCCATCAGTAACCGGGACGGCGCCTACAATGAGCAGTTCTTC,CAISNRDGAYNEQFF
-,TRBJ2-2,-,TRBV9,TGTGCCAGCAGCAAGATCCCAGGGGACACCGGGGAGCTGTTTTTT,CASSKIPGDTGELFF
-,TRBJ1-2,-,TRBV13,TGTGCCAGCACCGGTCCCTCACCCGACAGGAGCTATGGCTACACCTTC,CASTGPSPDRSYGYTF
-,TRBJ1-6,-,TRBV28,TGTGCCAGCATTCCCGAGACCGCGAGCTCCTATAATTCACCCCTCCACTTT,CASIPETASSYNSPLHF
-,TRBJ2-2,-,TRBV11-3,TGTGCCAGCAGCTTCGGGAGTGGGGAGCTGTTTTTT,CASSFGSGELFF
-,TRBJ2-7,-,TRBV6-5,TGTGCCAGCAGTTACACCCGAACAGGGTTGGCCTACGAGCAGTACTTC,CASSYTRTGLAYEQYF
-,TRBJ2-3,-,TRBV5-6,TGTGCCAGCAGCTTGCCGGGGAACGGGACAGATACGCAGTATTTT,CASSLPGNGTDTQYF
-,TRBJ1-1,-,TRBV6-6,TGTGCCAGCAGTGGGGGGGCAGGAGCTTTCTTT,CASSGGAGAFF
few,TRBJ1-5,-,TRBV27,TGTGCCAGCAGTTTAAGGGGGTTAAATCAGCCCCAGCATTTT,CASSLRGLNQPQHF
once,TRBJ1-6,-,TRBV25-1,TGTGCCAGCAGTGAATTAGGGATACGATCACCCCTCCACTTT,CASSELGIRSPLHF
-,TRBJ2-4,-,TRBV25-1,TGTGCCAGCAGTGTTTGCTGCGGGGTAGTGGCCAAAAACATTCAGTACTTC,CASSVCCGVVAKNIQYF
-,TRBJ2-7,-,TRBV28,TGTGCCAGCAGTTTCGGAGGGCCGGGGGAGCAGTACTTC,CASSFGGPGEQYF
-,TRBJ2-5,-,TRBV11-2,TGTGCCAGCAGCTTAACCGAGACCCAGTACTTC,CASSLTETQYF